This T cell receptor beta chain was captured in a study of blood T cell repertoires in COVID-19. Overall study: Specimens from acute and convalescent COVID-19 originated in the United States, Italy and Spain.

Clones were read by immunoSEQ multiplex PCR, and TCRdb kept only the in-frame ones, dropping some. Here the sample spans about 220,000 clones, approximately 80% being singletons. The CDR3 is 14 amino acids. In germline, CDR1 is MNHEY, CDR2 SVGAGI. Comment on this clone: The junction does not match germline at one end; this may be a read error.

The clonotype comes from a woman aged 70 to 79 with acute or convalescent COVID-19. The sample consisted of peripheral blood. The chain has TRBV6-5 and TRBJ2-1, with TRBD2 matching over 10 bases. The chain's CDR3 is CASTIAGGYYEQFF. Written as DNA, the CDR3 is TGTGCCAGCACCATAGCGGGGGGCTACTATGAGCAGTTCTTC.